Listed below are T cell receptor beta chains from one sample, sequenced in a study of T cell repertoires in cytomegalovirus infection. TCRdb itself ran the reads through MiXCR, one entry per CDR3 protein. The table includes 57,000 or so distinct CDR3 sequences, 33% detected once. The antigens for these receptors are not known. The source material was PBMCs, sequenced either directly or after in vitro stimulation (not recorded which). The receptors were sampled from a human donor in good health (CMV status not recorded). Some clones in this sample may be carry-over from other donors' samples. The CDR3 runs from the conserved cysteine through the conserved F or W. The D gene is left open where the match is weak. A clone size is listed for some rows: how often the clone was seen (once, few, many), or a class if it is expanded.

D	V	size	length	J	CDR3	DNA
NA	TRBV15	few	13	TRBJ2-7	CATSREDRYEQYF	TGTGCCACCAGCAGAGAGGACAGATACGAGCAGTACTTC
TRBD1	TRBV27	few	15	TRBJ2-7	CASTPTPGQSYEQYF	TGTGCCAGCACCCCAACACCGGGACAGAGCTACGAGCAGTACTTC
NA	TRBV7-9	few	13	TRBJ1-1	CASSLPSRIEAFF	TGTGCCAGCAGCTTACCGTCCCGGATTGAAGCTTTCTTT
NA	TRBV12-3/TRBV12-4	few	15	TRBJ2-7	CASSQTGLKGPVQYF	TGTGCCAGCAGCCAAACGGGACTCAAGGGACCGGTGCAGTACTTC
TRBD2	TRBV2	NA	14	TRBJ2-3	CARVLTSGTDTQYF	TGTGCCAGGGTCCTAACTAGCGGCACAGATACGCAGTATTTT
NA	TRBV6-1	NA	14	TRBJ1-6	CASSETTPNSPLHF	TGTGCCAGCAGTGAAACAACCCCAAATTCACCCCTCCACTTT
NA	TRBV6-1	many	13	TRBJ1-1	CASNEQGGTEAFF	TGTGCCAGCAATGAACAGGGCGGCACTGAAGCTTTCTTT
TRBD1	TRBV28	NA	14	TRBJ1-2	CASSLRWTGGGYTF	TGTGCCAGCAGTTTACGCTGGACAGGGGGCGGCTACACCTTC
TRBD2	TRBV7-4	NA	16	TRBJ2-1	CASSPLLAGSYNEQFF	TGTGCCAGCAGCCCACTACTAGCGGGATCCTACAATGAGCAGTTCTTC
NA	TRBV19	NA	12	TRBJ1-2	CASSIQDYGYTF	TGTGCCAGTAGTATACAGGACTATGGCTACACCTTC
NA	TRBV2	NA	12	TRBJ1-1	CASSARPREAFF	TGTGCCAGCAGCGCCCGACCGCGGGAAGCTTTCTTT
TRBD2	TRBV7-9	many	17	TRBJ2-2	CASSPTLAGGFTGELFF	TGTGCCAGCAGCCCAACCCTAGCGGGAGGGTTCACCGGGGAGCTGTTTTTT
NA	TRBV20-1	NA	10	TRBJ2-7	CSASGYEQYF	TGCAGTGCTAGCGGCTACGAGCAGTACTTC
NA	TRBV6-5	NA	14	TRBJ1-1	CASKGELRSTEAFF	TGTGCCAGCAAGGGAGAACTTCGGTCCACTGAAGCTTTCTTT
NA	TRBV12-3/TRBV12-4	NA	14	TRBJ2-7	CASRGELSSYEQYF	TGTGCCAGCAGGGGGGAGTTGAGCTCCTACGAGCAGTACTTC
NA	TRBV19	NA	15	TRBJ1-6	CASSIAAGGGSPLHF	TGTGCCAGTAGTATAGCCGCGGGGGGGGGTTCACCCCTCCACTTT
NA	TRBV11-2	NA	15	TRBJ2-2	CASSLRSLGTGELFF	TGTGCCAGCAGCTTACGGAGTCTCGGCACCGGGGAGCTGTTTTTT
NA	TRBV6-5	few	14	TRBJ1-6	CASSWGVPNSPLHF	TGTGCCAGCAGTTGGGGGGTCCCCAATTCACCCCTCCACTTT
NA	TRBV7-2	NA	13	TRBJ1-1	CASSLAEATEAFF	TGTGCCAGCAGCCTCGCCGAGGCCACTGAAGCTTTCTTT
NA	TRBV7-9	NA	15	TRBJ1-6	CASSSQQGRGSPLHF	TGTGCCAGCAGCTCCCAACAGGGTCGAGGATCACCCCTCCACTTT
NA	TRBV28	NA	16	TRBJ2-5	CASSSGRTPGTETQYF	TGTGCCAGCAGTTCGGGACGGACACCTGGGACAGAGACCCAGTACTTC
NA	TRBV25-1	many	15	TRBJ2-1	CASSEGADANNEQFF	TGTGCCAGCAGTGAAGGGGCAGATGCCAACAATGAGCAGTTCTTC
NA	TRBV7-9	NA	18	TRBJ1-3	CASSSSLGAQLSGNTIYF	TGTGCCAGCAGCTCAAGTCTGGGGGCTCAACTCTCTGGAAACACCATATATTTT
TRBD1	TRBV19	NA	16	TRBJ1-1	CASSIVRTGLTTEAFF	TGTGCCAGTAGTATAGTCCGGACAGGATTGACCACTGAAGCTTTCTTT
NA	TRBV20-1	NA	13	TRBJ2-7	CSARPQILDEQYF	TGCAGTGCTAGACCACAGATTCTGGACGAGCAGTACTTC
NA	TRBV6-2/TRBV6-3	few	14	TRBJ2-3	CASSPPFGEDTQYF	TGTGCCAGCAGTCCACCATTCGGAGAAGATACGCAGTATTTT
NA	TRBV12-3/TRBV12-4	NA	13	TRBJ2-1	CASSSGTYNEQFF	TGTGCCAGCAGTTCCGGGACCTACAATGAGCAGTTCTTC
NA	TRBV6-1	NA	15	TRBJ2-5	CASSPRPGQQETQYF	TGTGCCAGCAGTCCAAGACCGGGACAACAGGAGACCCAGTACTTC
TRBD1	TRBV28	few	14	TRBJ2-7	CASSSGTVVYEQYF	TGTGCCAGCAGCTCCGGGACAGTTGTGTACGAGCAGTACTTC
NA	TRBV5-1	few	14	TRBJ1-1	CASGKGDLGTEAFF	TGCGCCAGCGGAAAGGGGGATCTGGGCACTGAAGCTTTCTTT
NA	TRBV11-3	NA	13	TRBJ1-1	CASSLQTAAEAFF	TGTGCCAGCAGCCTACAGACAGCGGCTGAAGCTTTCTTT
TRBD2	TRBV10-3	few	15	TRBJ2-2	CAISDGGGPTGELFF	TGTGCCATCAGTGACGGCGGGGGACCAACCGGGGAGCTGTTTTTT
TRBD1	TRBV7-6	NA	16	TRBJ2-3	CASSSGQASSTDTQYF	TGTGCCAGCAGCTCCGGACAGGCCTCTAGCACAGATACGCAGTATTTT
NA	TRBV7-9	few	10	TRBJ2-7	CASSGYEQYF	TGTGCCAGCAGCGGATACGAGCAGTACTTC
NA	TRBV11-2	NA	14	TRBJ2-7	CASSLVPGTTSQNF	TGTGCCAGCAGCCTTGTACCCGGGACAACTTCTCAGAACTTC
NA	TRBV20-1	NA	13	TRBJ1-1	CSAIGGHRTEAFF	TGCAGTGCCATCGGGGGGCACAGGACTGAAGCTTTCTTT
NA	TRBV12-3/TRBV12-4	NA	18	TRBJ2-1	CASSLRGSSPGSYNEQFF	TGTGCCAGCAGTTTAAGGGGTAGTTCCCCCGGGAGTTACAATGAGCAGTTCTTC
NA	TRBV7-9	NA	13	TRBJ2-7	CASSLAAGAEQYF	TGTGCCAGCAGCTTAGCTGCAGGGGCGGAGCAGTACTTC
NA	TRBV28	NA	15	TRBJ1-4	CASRRDFATNEKLFF	TGTGCCAGCAGGCGCGACTTTGCAACTAATGAAAAACTGTTTTTT
NA	TRBV20-1	NA	16	TRBJ1-3	CSARDLGHRAGNTIYF	TGCAGTGCTAGAGATTTGGGACACAGGGCTGGAAACACCATATATTTT
TRBD1	TRBV5-5	NA	15	TRBJ1-1	CASSLVSGGWAEAFF	TGTGCCAGCAGCTTGGTGTCAGGGGGATGGGCTGAAGCTTTCTTT
TRBD2	TRBV12-3/TRBV12-4	NA	16	TRBJ2-1	CASSPLLAAGEDEQFF	TGTGCCAGCAGTCCTCTCCTAGCGGCCGGGGAGGATGAGCAGTTCTTC
TRBD1	TRBV20-1	few	17	TRBJ1-6	CSARDRRTTGASSPLHF	TGCAGTGCTAGAGATCGGCGAACCACAGGGGCTAGTTCACCCCTCCACTTT
TRBD2	TRBV20-1	NA	16	TRBJ2-1	CSARLPGLAGNNEQFF	TGCAGTGCTAGGCTACCGGGACTAGCGGGAAACAATGAGCAGTTCTTC
NA	TRBV25-1	NA	14	TRBJ2-4	CASRGGGYINIQYF	TGTGCCAGCAGGGGGGGAGGTTATATCAACATTCAGTACTTC
TRBD2	TRBV5-4	NA	15	TRBJ2-3	CASSFSGGAGDTQYF	TGTGCCAGCAGCTTCAGCGGGGGGGCTGGAGATACGCAGTATTTT
TRBD1	TRBV10-3	few	13	TRBJ1-2	CATLPGQGTSYTF	TGTGCCACTCTCCCGGGACAGGGAACGAGCTACACCTTC
NA	TRBV4-1	NA	15	TRBJ2-1	CASSQGGADGREQFF	TGCGCCAGCAGCCAAGGAGGGGCTGACGGCCGGGAGCAGTTCTTC
NA	TRBV5-6	many	14	TRBJ2-5	CASIPGPFQETQYF	TGTGCCAGCATTCCGGGGCCCTTCCAAGAGACCCAGTACTTC
TRBD2	TRBV4-1	few	17	TRBJ2-1	CASSQARLAGVNNEQFF	TGCGCCAGCAGCCAAGCACGACTAGCGGGAGTCAACAATGAGCAGTTCTTC
NA	TRBV7-3	NA	15	TRBJ2-1	CASSQRDSSYNEQFF	TGTGCCAGCAGCCAGCGGGACAGCTCATACAATGAGCAGTTCTTC
NA	TRBV27	few	14	TRBJ2-7	CASREGRRGGEQYF	TGTGCCAGCAGAGAGGGCCGCAGGGGAGGCGAGCAGTACTTC
NA	TRBV6-5	few	13	TRBJ1-6	CASSYGALGPLHF	TGTGCCAGCAGTTACGGGGCCCTAGGACCCCTCCACTTT
NA	TRBV2	few	11	TRBJ1-1	CASRRGNEAFF	TGTGCCAGCAGGCGAGGGAACGAAGCTTTCTTT
TRBD2	TRBV28	NA	17	TRBJ2-1	CASSSGDGGSTYNEQFF	TGTGCCAGCAGTTCCGGCGACGGGGGGTCCACCTACAATGAGCAGTTCTTC